This T cell receptor beta chain was documented in a study of blood T cell repertoires in COVID-19. The table came from immunoSEQ multiplex PCR; TCRdb's copy has only in-frame clones and leaves some out. Of about 98,000 clones listed, over 70% are singletons. Germline V CDR1 and CDR2: LGHNA, YSLEER. The CDR3 contains 15 residues. V lost 1 base and J 10 bases, leaving 14 bases between the germline ends. This clone occurred a few times. The chain has TRBV4-3 and TRBJ1-6, with a possible D match to TRBD1 (6 bases). Sequencing was carried out using peripheral blood. The sequence was obtained from a woman over 75 with acute or convalescent COVID-19. The CDR3 loop is CASSQAGAGESPLHF. The CDR3 region has the DNA TGCGCCAGCAGCCAAGCGGGCGCAGGGGAATCACCCCTCCACTTT.